Listed below are T cell receptor beta chains from one sample, sequenced in a study of T cell responses to AZD1222 COVID-19 vaccine. Profiled with immunoSEQ multiplex PCR; TCRdb holds only in-frame clones, not every one. The sample consists of some 120,000 clones, 75% to 95% of them appearing once. The sample consisted of peripheral blood, taken on day 0 of AZD1222 vaccination. The receptors here all came from an adult in good health. CDR3s include the opening cysteine and the closing phenylalanine or tryptophan. Each record gives: J gene, V gene, D gene, CDR3 length, clone size, CDR3 protein, CDR3 DNA. The D gene is left open where the match is weak. Not all rows give a size; the values are once, few, many and, for expanded clones, a class.

J gene: TRBJ2-1; V gene: TRBV24-1; D gene: TRBD1; CDR3 length: 16; clone size: -; CDR3 protein: CATSDSTGASYNEQFF; CDR3 DNA: TGTGCCACCAGTGATTCTACAGGGGCGTCGTACAATGAGCAGTTCTTC
J gene: TRBJ1-6; V gene: TRBV28; D gene: -; CDR3 length: 13; clone size: -; CDR3 protein: CASSLGGSAPLHF; CDR3 DNA: TGTGCCAGCAGTTTGGGGGGATCAGCACCCCTCCACTTT
J gene: TRBJ1-3; V gene: TRBV6-5; D gene: -; CDR3 length: 14; clone size: once; CDR3 protein: CGTRERISGNTIYF; CDR3 DNA: TGTGGCACACGCGAACGGATCTCTGGAAACACCATATATTTT
J gene: TRBJ2-1; V gene: TRBV6-5; D gene: -; CDR3 length: 13; clone size: -; CDR3 protein: CASRDSGANEQFF; CDR3 DNA: TGTGCCAGCAGGGATTCGGGGGCCAATGAGCAGTTCTTC
J gene: TRBJ2-5; V gene: TRBV2; D gene: -; CDR3 length: 13; clone size: -; CDR3 protein: CASTQTQGETQYF; CDR3 DNA: TGTGCCAGCACTCAAACCCAGGGCGAGACCCAGTACTTC
J gene: TRBJ1-5; V gene: TRBV6-5; D gene: -; CDR3 length: 15; clone size: once; CDR3 protein: CASSPKGTSNQPQHF; CDR3 DNA: TGTGCCAGCAGTCCCAAAGGGACCTCCAATCAGCCCCAGCATTTT
J gene: TRBJ1-1; V gene: TRBV18; D gene: TRBD1; CDR3 length: 16; clone size: -; CDR3 protein: CASSANADRGNTEAFF; CDR3 DNA: TGTGCCAGCTCAGCAAACGCGGACAGGGGGAACACTGAAGCTTTCTTT
J gene: TRBJ1-4; V gene: TRBV7-2; D gene: -; CDR3 length: 13; clone size: once; CDR3 protein: CASSLWRDEKLFF; CDR3 DNA: TGTGCCAGCAGCCTGTGGCGTGATGAAAAACTGTTTTTT
J gene: TRBJ2-5; V gene: TRBV24-1; D gene: TRBD2; CDR3 length: 14; clone size: -; CDR3 protein: CATSDPSGGETQYF; CDR3 DNA: TGTGCCACCAGTGACCCCTCGGGGGGGGAGACCCAGTACTTC
J gene: TRBJ2-1; V gene: TRBV4-3; D gene: TRBD1; CDR3 length: 14; clone size: -; CDR3 protein: CASSHYRGQGEQFF; CDR3 DNA: TGCGCCAGCAGCCATTACAGGGGGCAGGGTGAGCAGTTCTTC
J gene: TRBJ2-7; V gene: TRBV7-2; D gene: -; CDR3 length: 12; clone size: -; CDR3 protein: CASSFWSAEQYF; CDR3 DNA: TGTGCCAGCAGCTTCTGGAGCGCAGAGCAGTACTTC
J gene: TRBJ1-6; V gene: TRBV13; D gene: -; CDR3 length: 15; clone size: -; CDR3 protein: CASRARQSYNSPLHF; CDR3 DNA: TGTGCCAGCAGAGCTCGGCAGTCCTATAATTCACCCCTCCACTTT
J gene: TRBJ2-1; V gene: TRBV28; D gene: -; CDR3 length: 15; clone size: -; CDR3 protein: CASRQGRSSYNEQFF; CDR3 DNA: TGTGCCAGCAGGCAGGGAAGGAGCTCCTACAATGAGCAGTTCTTC
J gene: TRBJ2-1; V gene: TRBV7-6; D gene: TRBD1; CDR3 length: 15; clone size: -; CDR3 protein: CASSRDRVSYNEQFF; CDR3 DNA: TGTGCCAGCAGCCGAGACAGGGTCTCCTACAATGAGCAGTTCTTC
J gene: TRBJ2-7; V gene: TRBV28; D gene: -; CDR3 length: 14; clone size: -; CDR3 protein: CASSTGLAGYEQYF; CDR3 DNA: TGTGCCAGCAGCACAGGATTGGCTGGCTACGAGCAGTACTTC
J gene: TRBJ2-5; V gene: TRBV9; D gene: TRBD1; CDR3 length: 15; clone size: -; CDR3 protein: CASSVSGQGQETQYF; CDR3 DNA: TGTGCCAGCAGCGTGTCGGGACAGGGTCAAGAGACCCAGTACTTC